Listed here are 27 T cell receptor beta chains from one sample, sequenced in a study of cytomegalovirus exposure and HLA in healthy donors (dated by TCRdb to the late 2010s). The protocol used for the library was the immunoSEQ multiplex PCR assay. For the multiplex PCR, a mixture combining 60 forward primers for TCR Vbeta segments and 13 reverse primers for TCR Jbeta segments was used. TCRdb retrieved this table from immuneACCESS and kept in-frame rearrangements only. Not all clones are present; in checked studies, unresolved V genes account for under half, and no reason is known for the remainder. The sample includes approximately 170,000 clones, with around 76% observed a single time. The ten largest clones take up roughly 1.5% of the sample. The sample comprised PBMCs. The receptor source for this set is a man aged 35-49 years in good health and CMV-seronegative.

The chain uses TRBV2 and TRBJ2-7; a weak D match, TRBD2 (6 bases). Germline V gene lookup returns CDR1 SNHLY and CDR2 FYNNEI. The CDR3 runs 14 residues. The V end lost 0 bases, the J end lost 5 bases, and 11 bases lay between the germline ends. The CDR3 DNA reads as TGTGCCAGCAGTGAAGCAGGACTACCCGACGAGCAGTACTTC. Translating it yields CASSEAGLPDEQYF.

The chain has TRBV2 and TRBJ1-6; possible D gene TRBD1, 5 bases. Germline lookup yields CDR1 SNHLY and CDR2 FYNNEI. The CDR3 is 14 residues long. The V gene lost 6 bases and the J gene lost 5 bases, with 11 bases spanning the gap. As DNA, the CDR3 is TGTGCCAGCAGGGTGACAGTAAATAATTCACCCCTCCACTTT. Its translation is CASRVTVNNSPLHF.

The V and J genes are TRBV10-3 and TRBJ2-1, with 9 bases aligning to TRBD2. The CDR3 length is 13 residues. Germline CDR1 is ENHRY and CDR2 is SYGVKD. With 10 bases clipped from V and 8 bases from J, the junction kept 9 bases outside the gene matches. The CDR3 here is CATTASGMDEQFF. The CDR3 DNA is TGTGCCACCACCGCTAGCGGGATGGATGAGCAGTTCTTC.

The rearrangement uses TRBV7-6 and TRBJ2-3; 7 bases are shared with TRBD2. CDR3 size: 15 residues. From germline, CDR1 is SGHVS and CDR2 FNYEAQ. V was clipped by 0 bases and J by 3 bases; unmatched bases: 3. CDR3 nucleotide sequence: TGTGCCAGCAGCTTAGCGGCGGGAGTGACAGATACGCAGTATTTT. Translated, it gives CASSLAAGVTDTQYF.

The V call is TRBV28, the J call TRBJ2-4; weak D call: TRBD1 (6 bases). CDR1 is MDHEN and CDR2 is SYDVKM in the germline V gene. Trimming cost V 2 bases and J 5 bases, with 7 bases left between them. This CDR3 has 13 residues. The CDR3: CASSLRTENIQYF. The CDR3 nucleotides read TGTGCCAGCAGTTTACGGACAGAAAACATTCAGTACTTC.

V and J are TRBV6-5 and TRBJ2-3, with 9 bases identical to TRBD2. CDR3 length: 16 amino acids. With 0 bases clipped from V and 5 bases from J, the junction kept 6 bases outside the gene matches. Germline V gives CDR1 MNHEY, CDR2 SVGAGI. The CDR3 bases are TGTGCCAGCAGTTACTCGGGACTAGCAGGTTTAGATACGCAGTATTTT. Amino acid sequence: CASSYSGLAGLDTQYF.

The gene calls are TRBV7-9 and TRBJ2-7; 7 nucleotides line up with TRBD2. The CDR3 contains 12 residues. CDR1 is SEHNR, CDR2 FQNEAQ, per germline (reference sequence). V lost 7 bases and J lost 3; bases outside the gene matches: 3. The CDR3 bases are TGTGCCAGCACCCCGGGGGGCTACGAGCAGTACTTC. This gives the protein CASTPGGYEQYF.

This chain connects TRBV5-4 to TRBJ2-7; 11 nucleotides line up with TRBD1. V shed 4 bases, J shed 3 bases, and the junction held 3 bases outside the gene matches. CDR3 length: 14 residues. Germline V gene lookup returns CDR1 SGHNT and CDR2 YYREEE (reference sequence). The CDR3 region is CASSPGTGGYEQYF. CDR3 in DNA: TGTGCCAGCAGCCCAGGGACAGGGGGCTACGAGCAGTACTTC. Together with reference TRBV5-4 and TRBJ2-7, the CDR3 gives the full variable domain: ETGVTQSPTHLIKTRGQQVTLRCSSQSGHNTVSWYQQALGQGPQFIFQYYREEENGRGNFPPRFSGLQFPNYSSELNVNALELDDSALYLCASSPGTGGYEQYFGPGTRLTVT.

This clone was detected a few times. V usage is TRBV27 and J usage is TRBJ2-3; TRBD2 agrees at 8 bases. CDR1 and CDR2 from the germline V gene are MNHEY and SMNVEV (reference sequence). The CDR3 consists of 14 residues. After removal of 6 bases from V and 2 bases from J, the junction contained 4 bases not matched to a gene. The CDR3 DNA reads TGTGCCAGCAGGGAGCGGGGGTACACAGATACGCAGTATTTT. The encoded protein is CASRERGYTDTQYF.

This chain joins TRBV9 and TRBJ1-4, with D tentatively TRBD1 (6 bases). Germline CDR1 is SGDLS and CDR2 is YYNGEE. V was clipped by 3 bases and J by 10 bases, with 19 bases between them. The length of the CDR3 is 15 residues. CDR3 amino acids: CASSARDTQSGKLFF. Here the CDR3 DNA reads TGTGCCAGCAGCGCCCGGGACACCCAATCAGGAAAACTGTTTTTT. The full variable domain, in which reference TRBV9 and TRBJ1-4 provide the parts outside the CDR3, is DSGVTQTPKHLITATGQRVTLRCSPRSGDLSVYWYQQSLDQGLQFLIQYYNGEERAKGNILERFSAQQFPDLHSELNLSSLELGDSALYFCASSARDTQSGKLFFGSGTQLSVL.

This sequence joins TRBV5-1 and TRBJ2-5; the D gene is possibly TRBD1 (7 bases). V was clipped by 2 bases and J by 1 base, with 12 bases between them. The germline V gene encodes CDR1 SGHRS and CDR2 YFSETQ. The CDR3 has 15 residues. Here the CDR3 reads CASSFQGGGQETQYF. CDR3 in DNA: TGCGCCAGCAGCTTTCAGGGGGGAGGCCAAGAGACCCAGTACTTC.

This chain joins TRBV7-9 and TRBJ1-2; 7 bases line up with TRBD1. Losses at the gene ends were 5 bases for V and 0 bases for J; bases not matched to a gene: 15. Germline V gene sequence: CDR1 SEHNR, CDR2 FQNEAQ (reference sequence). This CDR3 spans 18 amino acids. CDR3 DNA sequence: TGTGCCAGCAGCCAAAGTTACCAGGGGGTTTTAGCTAACTATGGCTACACCTTC. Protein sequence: CASSQSYQGVLANYGYTF.

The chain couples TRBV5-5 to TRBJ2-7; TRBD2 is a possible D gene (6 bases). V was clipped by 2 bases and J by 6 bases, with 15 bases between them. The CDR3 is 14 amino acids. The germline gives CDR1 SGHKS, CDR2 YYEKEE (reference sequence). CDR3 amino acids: CASSFFGGSGEQYF. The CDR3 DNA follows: TGTGCCAGCAGCTTTTTTGGGGGGTCCGGCGAGCAGTACTTC.

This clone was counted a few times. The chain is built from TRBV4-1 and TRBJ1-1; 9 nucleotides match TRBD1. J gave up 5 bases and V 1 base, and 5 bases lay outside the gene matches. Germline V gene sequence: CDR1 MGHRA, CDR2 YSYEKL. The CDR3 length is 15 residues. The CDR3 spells CASSQAHRGRTEAFF. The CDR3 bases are TGCGCCAGCAGCCAAGCCCACAGGGGGCGGACTGAAGCTTTCTTT.

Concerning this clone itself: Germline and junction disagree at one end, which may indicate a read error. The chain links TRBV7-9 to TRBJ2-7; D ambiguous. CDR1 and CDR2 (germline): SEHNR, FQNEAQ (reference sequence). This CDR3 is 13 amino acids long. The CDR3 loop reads CSSSFIGPYEQYF. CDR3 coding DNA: TGTTCCAGCAGCTTCATCGGTCCCTACGAGCAGTACTTC.

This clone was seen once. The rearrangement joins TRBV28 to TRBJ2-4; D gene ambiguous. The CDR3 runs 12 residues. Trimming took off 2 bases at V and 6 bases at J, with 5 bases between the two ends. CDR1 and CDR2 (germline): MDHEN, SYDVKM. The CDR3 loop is CASSLIRNIQYF. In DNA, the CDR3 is TGTGCCAGCAGTTTAATCCGAAACATTCAGTACTTC.

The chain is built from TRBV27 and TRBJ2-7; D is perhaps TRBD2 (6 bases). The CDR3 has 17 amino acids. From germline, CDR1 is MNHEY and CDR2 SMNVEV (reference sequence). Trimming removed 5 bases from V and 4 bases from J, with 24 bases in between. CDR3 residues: CASSPSWGEAQPYEQYF. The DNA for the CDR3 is TGTGCCAGCAGTCCCTCTTGGGGGGAGGCCCAACCTTACGAGCAGTACTTC.

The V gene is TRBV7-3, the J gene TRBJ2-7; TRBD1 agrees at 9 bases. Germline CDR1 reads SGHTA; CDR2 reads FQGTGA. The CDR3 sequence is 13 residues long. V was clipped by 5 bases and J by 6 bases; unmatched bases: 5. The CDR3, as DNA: TGTGCCAGCAGCGTGGACAGGGGAGGCGAGCAGTACGTC. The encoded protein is CASSVDRGGEQYV.

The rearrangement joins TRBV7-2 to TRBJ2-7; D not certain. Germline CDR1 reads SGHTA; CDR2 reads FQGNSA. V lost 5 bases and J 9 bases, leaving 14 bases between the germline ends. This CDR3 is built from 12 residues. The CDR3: CASSPLETGQYF. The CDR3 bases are TGTGCCAGCAGCCCCCTTGAAACTGGGCAGTACTTC.

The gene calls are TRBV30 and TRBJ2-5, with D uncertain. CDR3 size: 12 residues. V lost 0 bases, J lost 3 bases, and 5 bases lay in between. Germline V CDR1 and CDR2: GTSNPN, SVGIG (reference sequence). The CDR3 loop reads CAWSVQKETQYF. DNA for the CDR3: TGTGCCTGGAGTGTTCAAAAAGAGACCCAGTACTTC.

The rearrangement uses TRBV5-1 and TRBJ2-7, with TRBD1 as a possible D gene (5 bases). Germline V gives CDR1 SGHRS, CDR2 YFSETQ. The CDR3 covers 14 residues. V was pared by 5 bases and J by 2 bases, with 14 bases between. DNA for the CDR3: TGCGCCAGCAGTCCTTCGACAGAAACCTACGAGCAGTACGTC. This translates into CASSPSTETYEQYV.

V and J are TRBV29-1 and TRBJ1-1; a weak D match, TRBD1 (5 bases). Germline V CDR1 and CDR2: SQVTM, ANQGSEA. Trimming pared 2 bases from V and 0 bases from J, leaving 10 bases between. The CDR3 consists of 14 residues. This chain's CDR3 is CSVERGRMNTEAFF. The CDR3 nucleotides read TGCAGCGTTGAAAGGGGCCGTATGAACACTGAAGCTTTCTTT.

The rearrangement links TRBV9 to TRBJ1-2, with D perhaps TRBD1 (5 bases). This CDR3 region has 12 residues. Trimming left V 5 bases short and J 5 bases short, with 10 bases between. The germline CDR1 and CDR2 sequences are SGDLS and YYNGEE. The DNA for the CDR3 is TGTGCCAGCAGTCGCGGGGGATATGGCTACACCTTC. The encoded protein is CASSRGGYGYTF. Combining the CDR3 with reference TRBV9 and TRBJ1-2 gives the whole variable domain DSGVTQTPKHLITATGQRVTLRCSPRSGDLSVYWYQQSLDQGLQFLIQYYNGEERAKGNILERFSAQQFPDLHSELNLSSLELGDSALYFCASSRGGYGYTFGSGTRLTVV.

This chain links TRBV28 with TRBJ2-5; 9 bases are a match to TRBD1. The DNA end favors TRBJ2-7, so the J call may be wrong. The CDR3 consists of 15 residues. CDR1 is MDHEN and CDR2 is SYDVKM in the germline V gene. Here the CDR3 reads CASSLVGQGPYEQYF. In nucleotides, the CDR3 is TGTGCCAGCAGTTTAGTAGGACAGGGGCCCTACGAGCAGTACTTC.

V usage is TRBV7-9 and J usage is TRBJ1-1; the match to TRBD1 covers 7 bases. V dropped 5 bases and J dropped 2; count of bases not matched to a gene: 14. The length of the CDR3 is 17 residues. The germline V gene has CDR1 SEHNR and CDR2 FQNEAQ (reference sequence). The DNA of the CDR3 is TGTGCCAGCAGCCCCCGAAGAGTGGGACAGATAAACACTGAAGCTTTCTTT. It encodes CASSPRRVGQINTEAFF. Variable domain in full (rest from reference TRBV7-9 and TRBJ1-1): DTGVSQNPRHKITKRGQNVTFRCDPISEHNRLYWYRQTLGQGPEFLTYFQNEAQLEKSRLLSDRFSAERPKGSFSTLEIQRTEQGDSAMYLCASSPRRVGQINTEAFFGQGTRLTVV.

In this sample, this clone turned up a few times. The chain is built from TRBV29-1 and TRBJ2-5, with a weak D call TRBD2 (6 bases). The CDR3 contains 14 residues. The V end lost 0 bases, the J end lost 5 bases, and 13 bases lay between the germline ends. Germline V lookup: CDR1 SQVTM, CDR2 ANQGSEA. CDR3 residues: CSVEEHSGFETQYF. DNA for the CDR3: TGCAGCGTTGAAGAACATAGCGGTTTCGAGACCCAGTACTTC.

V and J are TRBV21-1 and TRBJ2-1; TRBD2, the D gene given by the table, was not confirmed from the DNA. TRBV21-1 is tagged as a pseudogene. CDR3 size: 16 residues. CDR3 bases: TGTGCCAGCAGGAAGAGGGCTAGCGGGAGTTCAAATGAGCAGTTCTTC. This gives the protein CASRKRASGSSNEQFF.